These T cell receptor beta chains were read from a single sample in a study of early T cells in non-severe SARS-CoV-2 infection. MiXCR, run by TCRdb on the 5' RACE reads, gives a single entry per CDR3 protein. The table lists some 77,000 distinct CDR3 sequences, 9.5% to 15% of them singletons. Sequenced sample: whole blood. These receptors were obtained from an adult who was a healthcare worker with PCR-confirmed SARS-CoV-2 infection or an uninfected control (not recorded which). Both conserved end residues are part of each CDR3. The order of the fields is CDR3 DNA, CDR3 protein, J gene, CDR3 length, V gene, D gene, clone size. A D gene is named only where the DNA matches it firmly. The size field is filled for only some rows; it gives once, few, many or a size class.

DNA: TGTGCCTGCCAGTCGGGACAGGGTGACACTGAAGCTTTCTTT
CDR3: CACQSGQGDTEAFF
J: TRBJ1-1
length: 14
V: TRBV30
D: TRBD1
size: NA

DNA: TGCAGCGTTGAAGATCCGGACTCTGGGGCCAACGTCCTGACTTTC
CDR3: CSVEDPDSGANVLTF
J: TRBJ2-6
length: 15
V: TRBV29-1
D: NA
size: NA

DNA: TGTGCCAGCAGTTTGAACAACTATGGCTACACCTTC
CDR3: CASSLNNYGYTF
J: TRBJ1-2
length: 12
V: TRBV12-3/TRBV12-4
D: NA
size: few

DNA: TGTGCCAGCAGCGTAGCTTCTCAGTCCTACGAGCAGTACTTC
CDR3: CASSVASQSYEQYF
J: TRBJ2-7
length: 14
V: TRBV9
D: NA
size: NA

DNA: TGCAGCGTTGAAGGGGGGAGGGCCTCTGGCGAGCAGTACTTC
CDR3: CSVEGGRASGEQYF
J: TRBJ2-7
length: 14
V: TRBV29-1
D: TRBD2
size: NA

DNA: TGTGCCAGCAGCGTAGCAGGCGGAAGCTCCTACGAGCAGTACTTC
CDR3: CASSVAGGSSYEQYF
J: TRBJ2-7
length: 15
V: TRBV9
D: NA
size: few

DNA: TGTGCCAGCAGCTTAGATAGGGTAGGCAATGAGCAGTTCTTC
CDR3: CASSLDRVGNEQFF
J: TRBJ2-1
length: 14
V: TRBV11-2
D: NA
size: few

DNA: TGTGCCTGGACTAAATTCTCAAGCGGACAGCGGGGCGCTTTCTTT
CDR3: CAWTKFSSGQRGAFF
J: TRBJ1-1
length: 15
V: TRBV30
D: NA
size: many

DNA: TGCAGTGCTAGGCTATCAGGTGAAAAAAATCAGCCCCAGCATTTT
CDR3: CSARLSGEKNQPQHF
J: TRBJ1-5
length: 15
V: TRBV20-1
D: NA
size: many

DNA: TGTGCCAGCAGCTTAGGGTGGAAGGGAACCGGGGAGCTGTTTTTT
CDR3: CASSLGWKGTGELFF
J: TRBJ2-2
length: 15
V: TRBV7-6
D: NA
size: few

DNA: TGCAGTGTAGCGGGGAGGTGGGATACGCAGTATTTT
CDR3: CSVAGRWDTQYF
J: TRBJ2-3
length: 12
V: TRBV20-1
D: TRBD2
size: few

DNA: TGCGCCAGCATCGTCCCGGGAGGAGACGAGCAGTACTTC
CDR3: CASIVPGGDEQYF
J: TRBJ2-7
length: 13
V: TRBV10-1
D: TRBD2
size: many

DNA: TGTGCCAGCGGTATAGGGTATTACACCGGGGAGCTGTTTTTT
CDR3: CASGIGYYTGELFF
J: TRBJ2-2
length: 14
V: TRBV13
D: NA
size: NA

DNA: TGCAGCGTTGATTTTGACAGGCCTGGTGGCTACACCTTC
CDR3: CSVDFDRPGGYTF
J: TRBJ1-2
length: 13
V: TRBV29-1
D: NA
size: NA

DNA: TGTGCCAGCAGACCACCTGCGGGGCAGGGGGCCCCCCCGTACTATGGCTACACCTTC
CDR3: CASRPPAGQGAPPYYGYTF
J: TRBJ1-2
length: 19
V: TRBV21-1
D: NA
size: many

DNA: TGTGCCAGCAGCAATAACCCCTGGGCACAAGAGACCCAGTACTTC
CDR3: CASSNNPWAQETQYF
J: TRBJ2-5
length: 15
V: TRBV11-2
D: NA
size: few

DNA: TGCAGCGTTCGTAGGACAGGGGGCGCCGACACTGAAGCTTTCTTT
CDR3: CSVRRTGGADTEAFF
J: TRBJ1-1
length: 15
V: TRBV29-1
D: TRBD1
size: NA